This T cell receptor beta chain was recovered during a study of neurological immune-mediated disorders. Overall study results and limits: HTLV-1-associated myelopathy displayed the greatest TCR clonal expansion, and multiple sclerosis exhibited the smallest, lower than that of healthy controls.

Sample time point: technical triplicate 2. The method for making cDNA was 5'RACE, and it used 10-nucleotide random UMIs. TCRdb used MiXCR to reprocess the 5' RACE reads, holding one entry per CDR3 protein. The profile shows roughly 61,000 distinct CDR3 sequences, more than 20% of them singletons. The CDR3 spans 13 residues. The germline V and J ends were trimmed by 4 bases and 4 bases, with 10 bases remaining between them. In its sample, this clonotype was seen many times. The antigen is unknown. V gene TRBV12-3 or TRBV12-4 combines with J gene TRBJ2-5; D unresolved. Sequencing used PBMCs. The TCR originated in a man between 60 and 70 years old with HTLV-1-associated myelopathy (HAM/TSP). This CDR3 reads CASSSGTPETQYF. In DNA, the CDR3 is TGTGCCAGCAGTTCCGGCACCCCAGAGACCCAGTACTTC.